Below, 16 T cell receptor beta chains from the same sample are listed, as sequenced in a study of OX40 agonist ivuxolimab in advanced cancers. Library preparation was by the immunoSEQ multiplex PCR assay. Sourced from immuneACCESS, this table was stored by TCRdb with only in-frame sequences that have V and J called. A share of the clones is absent; for the studies checked, an unresolved V gene accounts for under half, and the remainder has no known explanation. This sample lists 35,000 to 45,000 clones; over 80% were detected once. The ten largest clones represent about 28% of the sample. Sequencing was performed on CD4+ or CD8+ T cells sorted from blood, taken in a trial of the OX40 agonist ivuxolimab. The source of these receptors is an adult with an advanced solid tumor such as melanoma, head and neck, liver or kidney cancer.

The chain's CDR3 is CATGTGKYNEQFF. CDR3 nucleotides: TGTGCCACCGGGACAGGGAAATACAATGAGCAGTTCTTC. The chain combines TRBV7-9 with TRBJ2-1; TRBD1 aligns across 9 bases. The germline CDR1 and CDR2 sequences are SEHNR and FQNEAQ (reference sequence). Trimming removed 10 bases from V and 4 bases from J; junction bases left unmatched: 5. CDR3 length: 13 amino acids.

The chain uses TRBV29-1 and TRBJ2-1; 11 positions agree with TRBD2. This CDR3 is 20 amino acids long. Looked up from germline, CDR1 is SQVTM and CDR2 is ANQGSEA. The V and J ends lost 5 bases and 0 bases, in that order; junction bases with no gene match: 18. CDR3 region: CSVRGKAGTSGVSSYNEQFF. Here the CDR3 DNA reads TGCAGCGTTCGGGGGAAAGCCGGGACTAGCGGTGTCAGCTCCTACAATGAGCAGTTCTTC.

The gene calls are TRBV27 and TRBJ2-1, with 9 bases fitting TRBD1. The V and J ends lost 2 bases and 2 bases, in that order; junction bases with no gene match: 1. The CDR3 is 15 residues long. Per the germline V gene, CDR1 is MNHEY and CDR2 is SMNVEV (reference sequence). CDR3 loop: CASSLGTGTYNEQFF. The CDR3, as DNA: TGTGCCAGCAGTTTAGGGACAGGGACCTACAATGAGCAGTTCTTC.

In DNA form, the CDR3 reads TGTGCCAGCAGTGACCGGGACAGGGGTGAAAAACTGTTTTTT. It is translated as CASSDRDRGEKLFF. J is TRBJ1-4 and V is TRBV6-1; TRBD1 matches 10 bases. Germline CDR1 MNHNS, CDR2 SASEGT. V lost 3 bases to trimming and J lost 7 bases; unmatched junction nucleotides: 2. The CDR3 runs 14 residues.

This chain joins TRBV27 and TRBJ2-3, with no clear D. Germline assignment: CDR1 MNHEY and CDR2 SMNVEV (reference sequence). The V gene lost 2 bases and the J gene lost 2 bases, with 14 bases spanning the gap. The CDR3 covers 16 residues. Here the CDR3 reads CASSLGTVTYTDTQYF. The CDR3 coding sequence is TGTGCCAGCAGTTTAGGAACGGTAACTTACACAGATACGCAGTATTTT.

V and J are TRBV9 and TRBJ2-2; D gene ambiguous. This CDR3 has 16 amino acids. V was pared by 5 bases and J by 6 bases, with 20 bases between. Germline CDR1 is SGDLS and CDR2 is YYNGEE. CDR3 nucleotide sequence: TGTGCCAGCAGTTTGTATCCGACACCTGGGCCCGGGGAGCTGTTTTTT. It translates to CASSLYPTPGPGELFF.

The chain couples TRBV7-9 to TRBJ2-7; TRBD2 agrees at 11 bases. After removal of 4 bases from V and 0 bases from J, the junction contained 5 bases not matched to a gene. The germline V gene has CDR1 SEHNR and CDR2 FQNEAQ (reference sequence). This CDR3 is built from 16 residues. CDR3 bases: TGTGCCAGCAGCTCTTTCGGGACTAGCGGCTCCTACGAGCAGTACTTC. As protein: CASSSFGTSGSYEQYF.

The chain has TRBV4-1 and TRBJ2-5; TRBD1 agrees at 10 bases. The CDR3 spans 15 residues. The germline V gene encodes CDR1 MGHRA and CDR2 YSYEKL. The trim removed 4 bases at V and 4 bases at J, leaving 6 bases unmatched. The CDR3 DNA sequence: TGCGCCAGCAGCCCCGGGACAGGGGATGGAGAGACCCAGTACTTC. Amino acid sequence: CASSPGTGDGETQYF.

The chain uses TRBV18 and TRBJ2-2; D may be TRBD2 (5 bases). This CDR3 spans 13 amino acids. Between the trimmed V and J ends, which lost 3 bases and 5 bases, there was a span of 7 bases. Germline assignment: CDR1 KGHSH and CDR2 LQKENI. This CDR3 is CASSPPGTGELFF. The CDR3 region has the DNA TGTGCCAGCTCACCTCCGGGAACCGGGGAGCTGTTTTTT.

The chain uses TRBV28 and TRBJ2-3, with 7 nucleotides matching TRBD2. CDR1 and CDR2 from the germline V gene are MDHEN and SYDVKM. The CDR3 sequence is 14 residues long. J gave up 1 base and V 7 bases, and 5 bases lay outside the gene matches. The CDR3 nucleotides read TGTGCCAGCAACCTAGCGGTGGGCACAGATACGCAGTATTTT. It translates to CASNLAVGTDTQYF.

The chain employs TRBV19 and TRBJ2-1; tentatively, D is TRBD2 (5 bases). The V end was cut by 4 bases, the J end by 5 bases, with 9 bases between. This CDR3 spans 13 amino acids. The germline gives CDR1 LNHDA, CDR2 SQIVND (reference sequence). The CDR3 nucleotides are TGTGCCAGTAGTAGGACTTTAAACAATGAGCAGTTCTTC. Its translation: CASSRTLNNEQFF.

This clone was recorded once. The V gene is TRBV9, the J gene TRBJ1-1; 7 bases agree with TRBD1. V was pared by 3 bases and J by 2 bases, with 4 bases of the junction left unmatched. Germline CDR1 SGDLS, CDR2 YYNGEE. The CDR3 runs to 14 residues. The CDR3 sequence is CASSDRDRNTEAFF. In nucleotides, the CDR3 is TGTGCCAGCAGCGACCGGGACAGAAACACTGAAGCTTTCTTT.

The chain employs TRBV6-1 and TRBJ1-2; no clear D gene. V was shortened by 9 bases and J by 2 bases, with 13 bases between the two germline ends. This CDR3 is built from 13 residues. Per germline, CDR1 MNHNS and CDR2 SASEGT. The CDR3 spells CARRQDDNYGYTF. In DNA form, the CDR3 reads TGTGCCAGGCGGCAGGACGACAACTATGGCTACACCTTC.

The chain couples TRBV30 to TRBJ2-7; weak D call: TRBD2 (6 bases). CDR1 and CDR2 (germline): GTSNPN, SVGIG (reference sequence). This CDR3 has 11 amino acids. V was pared by 3 bases and J by 5 bases, with 8 bases between. CDR3 region: CAWRPGDEQYF. The CDR3 DNA follows: TGTGCCTGGAGACCGGGGGACGAGCAGTACTTC.

The J gene is TRBJ1-5, the V gene TRBV6-1; no definite D call. Deletions cut 5 bases from V and 2 bases from J, with 7 bases between. From germline, CDR1 is MNHNS and CDR2 SASEGT. The CDR3 extends over 13 amino acids. CDR3 coding DNA: TGTGCCAGCAGTTTGAACCGCAATCAGCCCCAGCATTTT. It yields the protein CASSLNRNQPQHF.

The rearrangement joins TRBV29-1 to TRBJ1-2, with D possibly TRBD1 on 5 matching bases. This CDR3 region has 15 residues. V was shortened by 3 bases and J by 4 bases, with 18 bases between the two germline ends. The germline gives CDR1 SQVTM, CDR2 ANQGSEA. The CDR3 DNA reads TGCAGCGTTGACGTCGGAGGGGCTCAGGGCTATGGCTACACCTTC. Translation gives CSVDVGGAQGYGYTF.